A selection of T cell receptor beta chains follows, all from one sample in a study of post-analysis software for immune sequencing data. TCRdb re-called the PCR reads through MiXCR, storing one row per CDR3 protein. The table shows 740,000 or so distinct CDR3 sequences, with roughly 50% occurring only once. Sequenced sample: blood. These receptors originate from a girl between 5 and 17 years old with multiple sclerosis. Both conserved end residues are part of each CDR3. D genes are given only for firm matches. Only some rows state a clone size, as once, few, many or a class for expanded clones.

>TRBD1|NA|TRBV5-5|TRBJ1-2
CASSLALRDRGADNYGYTF
TGTGCCAGCAGCTTGGCCCTCCGGGACAGGGGTGCAGATAACTATGGCTACACCTTC
>TRBD1|once|TRBV29-1|TRBJ1-1
CSVAGRGQSTEAFF
TGCAGCGTTGCAGGGAGGGGGCAGAGCACTGAAGCTTTCTTT
>NA|NA|TRBV4-2|TRBJ2-7
CASSQGVETYEQYF
TGTGCCAGCAGCCAAGGGGTGGAAACCTACGAGCAGTACTTC
>NA|NA|TRBV20-1|TRBJ1-2
CSARRGWDYGYTF
TGCAGTGCCAGACGGGGATGGGACTATGGCTACACCTTC
>NA|few|TRBV5-1|TRBJ2-7
CASSLARSQGDEQYF
TGCGCCAGCAGCCTAGCGCGGAGCCAAGGGGACGAGCAGTACTTC
>TRBD2|NA|TRBV27|TRBJ2-5
CASSFRDYPQETQYF
TGTGCCAGCAGTTTTCGGGACTATCCTCAAGAGACCCAGTACTTC
>TRBD2|NA|TRBV29-1|TRBJ2-1
CSVEDRFVMRSGRFYNEQFF
TGCAGCGTTGAAGATCGTTTTGTTATGAGGAGCGGGAGGTTCTACAATGAGCAGTTCTTC
>NA|NA|TRBV28|TRBJ2-5
CASSLNPLGLQETQYF
TGTGCCAGCAGTTTAAATCCCCTGGGGCTCCAAGAGACCCAGTACTTC
>NA|once|TRBV20-1|TRBJ2-2
CSARQNTGELFF
TGCAGTGCTCGACAAAACACCGGGGAGCTGTTTTTT
>NA|NA|TRBV6-2/TRBV6-3|TRBJ2-5
CASRPYIGTQYF
TGTGCCAGCAGACCATACATCGGGACCCAGTACTTC
>NA|NA|TRBV4-2|TRBJ2-3
CASSQERVVGTQYF
TGTGCCAGCAGCCAAGAAAGGGTTGTGGGTACGCAGTATTTT
>TRBD2|NA|TRBV20-1|TRBJ2-7
CSARATSGRRYEQYF
TGCAGTGCTAGAGCTACTAGCGGGAGGAGGTACGAGCAGTACTTC
>TRBD2|few|TRBV20-1|TRBJ2-7
CSATQRGRYEQYF
TGCAGTGCTACCCAGCGGGGAAGATACGAGCAGTACTTC
>NA|NA|TRBV6-2/TRBV6-3|TRBJ2-7
CASTLRLRAYEQYF
TGTGCCAGCACCTTGCGGCTTAGAGCCTACGAGCAGTACTTC
>NA|few|TRBV29-1|TRBJ2-7
CSAEGESYEQYF
TGCAGCGCTGAGGGAGAGTCCTACGAGCAGTACTTC
>TRBD2|few|TRBV7-8|TRBJ2-1
CASSRTGLAGGRSYNEQFF
TGTGCCAGCAGCCGAACGGGGCTAGCGGGGGGGCGCTCCTACAATGAGCAGTTCTTC
>NA|few|TRBV5-6|TRBJ2-3
CASSWTVSSTDTQYF
TGTGCCAGCAGCTGGACAGTTTCTAGCACAGATACGCAGTATTTT
>NA|few|TRBV9|TRBJ1-6
CASSVSIGSYNSPLHF
TGTGCCAGCAGCGTCTCCATCGGCTCCTATAATTCACCCCTCCACTTT
>TRBD1|few|TRBV20-1|TRBJ2-5
CSVDGGPGQGPGETQYF
TGCAGTGTCGATGGGGGACCGGGACAGGGGCCGGGAGAGACCCAGTACTTC
>NA|few|TRBV5-1|TRBJ2-7
CASTDGVHYEQYF
TGCGCCAGCACTGACGGGGTGCACTACGAGCAGTACTTC
>NA|NA|TRBV4-1|TRBJ2-2
CASSQEVVSTGELFF
TGCGCCAGCAGCCAAGAGGTAGTTAGCACCGGGGAGCTGTTTTTT
>NA|NA|TRBV12-3/TRBV12-4|TRBJ2-5
CASSLARGGGGETQYF
TGTGCCAGCAGTTTAGCCAGAGGAGGGGGAGGGGAGACCCAGTACTTC
>NA|NA|TRBV7-2|TRBJ2-2
CASSLARGREYSGELFF
TGTGCCAGCAGCTTAGCCCGAGGACGGGAATACTCCGGGGAGCTGTTTTTT
>TRBD1|NA|TRBV10-3|TRBJ2-7
CAISESGTTGAFGEQYF
TGTGCCATCAGTGAGTCCGGGACGACAGGGGCCTTTGGGGAGCAGTACTTC
>NA|NA|TRBV5-1|TRBJ2-5
CASRRIGGGRRETQYF
TGCGCCAGCAGGAGGATTGGGGGGGGCCGTCGGGAGACCCAGTACTTC
>NA|NA|TRBV27|TRBJ1-5
CASSELGTPGQPQHF
TGTGCCAGCAGTGAGCTCGGGACTCCCGGGCAGCCCCAGCATTTT
>NA|few|TRBV6-1|TRBJ1-2
CASSVSGQGRYGYGYTF
TGTGCCAGCAGTGTCTCGGGACAAGGCCGGTATGGCTATGGCTACACCTTC
>NA|many|TRBV29-1|TRBJ2-5
CSVGREETQYF
TGCAGCGTTGGCAGGGAAGAGACCCAGTACTTC
>NA|NA|TRBV4-2|TRBJ2-7
CASSQDRFTYEQYF
TGTGCCAGCAGCCAAGACAGGTTTACCTACGAGCAGTACTTC
>NA|NA|TRBV4-2|TRBJ1-2
CASSQGAAVGGYTF
TGTGCCAGCAGCCAAGGGGCCGCCGTCGGTGGCTACACCTTC
>TRBD1|NA|TRBV12-3/TRBV12-4|TRBJ1-5
CASRNSGRDRSQHF
TGTGCCAGCAGGAACTCGGGACGGGACAGGTCCCAGCATTTT
>TRBD2|few|TRBV20-1|TRBJ2-1
CSALKRLAGGVEQFF
TGCAGTGCTCTTAAGAGACTAGCGGGGGGGGTTGAGCAGTTCTTC
>NA|NA|TRBV6-6|TRBJ2-5
CASSYSYRLKVETQYF
TGTGCCAGCAGTTACTCGTACCGGTTAAAAGTAGAGACCCAGTACTTC
>NA|NA|TRBV29-1|TRBJ1-1
CSAGRQRGTEAFF
TGCAGCGCTGGACGGCAGAGAGGCACTGAAGCTTTCTTT
>TRBD1|once|TRBV29-1|TRBJ2-5
CSVARQGAETQYF
TGCAGCGTTGCGCGTCAGGGGGCCGAGACCCAGTACTTC
>NA|few|TRBV5-4|TRBJ2-6
CASSLEARGANVLTF
TGTGCCAGCAGCTTGGAGGCTAGGGGGGCCAACGTCCTGACTTTC
>NA|NA|TRBV13|TRBJ2-7
CASSSWLKGDEQYF
TGTGCCAGCAGCTCCTGGCTTAAGGGAGACGAGCAGTACTTC
>NA|NA|TRBV5-6|TRBJ1-2
CASGDGYGYTF
TGTGCCAGCGGGGACGGTTATGGCTACACCTTC
>NA|few|TRBV15|TRBJ2-1
CATSSGTLRSEQFF
TGTGCCACCAGCAGCGGGACGTTGAGAAGTGAGCAGTTCTTC
>TRBD1|NA|TRBV11-2|TRBJ1-2
CASSLDPGTAYGYTF
TGTGCCAGCAGCTTAGACCCTGGGACAGCCTATGGCTACACCTTC
>TRBD2|NA|TRBV20-1|TRBJ2-3
CSARGGLAALHRNTDTQYF
TGCAGTGCTAGAGGGGGACTAGCGGCCCTACACAGGAACACAGATACGCAGTATTTT
>TRBD1|NA|TRBV12-3/TRBV12-4|TRBJ1-4
CASSFRGTANEKLFF
TGTGCCAGCAGTTTTCGGGGGACAGCTAATGAAAAACTGTTTTTT
>NA|few|TRBV12-1|TRBJ2-4
CASSFYGFTAGLFAPPKKNIQYF
TGTGCCAGCAGCTTTTATGGGTTTACGGCGGGACTATTTGCTCCGCCCAAAAAAAACATTCAGTACTTC
>NA|NA|TRBV20-1|TRBJ2-7
CSARDLERITYEQYF
TGCAGTGCTAGAGATCTGGAGCGAATCACCTACGAGCAGTACTTC
>NA|NA|TRBV15|TRBJ1-4
CATRIQGLNEKLFF
TGTGCCACCAGAATACAGGGCCTGAATGAAAAACTGTTTTTT
>NA|NA|TRBV7-9|TRBJ1-2
CASSLSQAANYGYTF
TGTGCCAGCAGCTTAAGCCAAGCAGCTAACTATGGCTACACCTTC
>TRBD2|NA|TRBV20-1|TRBJ2-1
CSARVGSGSFIEQFF
TGCAGTGCTAGAGTGGGTAGCGGGAGTTTTATTGAGCAGTTCTTC
>TRBD2|NA|TRBV20-1|TRBJ2-5
CSAGTSGGHLKETQYF
TGCAGTGCTGGGACTAGCGGGGGTCATCTCAAAGAGACCCAGTACTTC
>TRBD1|NA|TRBV2|TRBJ2-5
CASRLGQGSETQYF
TGTGCCAGCAGGTTGGGACAGGGTTCGGAGACCCAGTACTTC
>TRBD1|few|TRBV7-9|TRBJ1-2
CASSLPETGIYGYTF
TGTGCCAGCAGCTTACCAGAGACAGGGATATATGGCTACACCTTC
>TRBD2|NA|TRBV7-3|TRBJ2-5
CASSLEASGGRETQYF
TGTGCCAGCAGCTTAGAGGCTAGCGGGGGCCGGGAGACCCAGTACTTC
>TRBD1|many|TRBV20-1|TRBJ2-1
CSAREDREQFF
TGCAGTGCTAGAGAGGACAGGGAGCAGTTCTTC
>NA|few|TRBV6-6|TRBJ2-7
CASSYGVGSYEQYF
TGTGCCAGCAGTTACGGTGTCGGTTCCTACGAGCAGTACTTC
>NA|few|TRBV7-9|TRBJ2-5
CASSPHRYQETQYF
TGTGCCAGCAGCCCCCATCGGTACCAAGAGACCCAGTACTTC
>NA|few|TRBV3-1|TRBJ2-7
CASSQDSVSYEQYF
TGTGCCAGCAGCCAAGATTCGGTCTCCTACGAGCAGTACTTC
>TRBD2|few|TRBV7-9|TRBJ2-5
CASSSSEREGLSQYF
TGTGCCAGCAGCTCGTCAGAGAGGGAGGGCCTTTCCCAGTACTTC
>NA|few|TRBV6-6|TRBJ2-1
CASSYFRRGQYNEQFF
TGTGCCAGCAGTTACTTTCGAAGGGGCCAGTACAATGAGCAGTTCTTC